This T cell receptor (beta chain) was retrieved from a study of CD4+ T cells in melanoma. For this clone: Its antigen is not known.

Germline CDR1 and CDR2: GTSNPN and SVGIG (reference sequence). The CDR3 has 15 amino acids. Trimming shortened V by 5 bases and J by 0 bases, and 13 bases separated the two germline ends. General observations from the study: A reported correlation linked neoantigen-specific CD4+ T cells to CD8+, macrophage and B cell function.

Measured with immunoSEQ multiplex PCR; TCRdb has only the in-frame clones, and not every one. The repertoire includes 110,000 to 150,000 clones, 85% to 95% of them detected once, and 1.5% to 1.7% sits in the top ten. This receptor was identified in a human donor with melanoma. The V and J genes are TRBV30 and TRBJ2-2, with D possibly being TRBD1 or TRBD2 (5 bases each). CDR3 in DNA: TGTGCCTGGGAGGGGAGTAATACGAACACCGGGGAGCTGTTTTTT. Translating gives CAWEGSNTNTGELFF.